This T cell receptor (beta chain) was retrieved from a study of Graves' ophthalmopathy and Graves' hyperthyroidism. Patients were left out if they had other autoimmune diseases, uncontrolled infections, pregnancy or lactation. CDR3 regions of TCR beta were amplified from RNA transcripts. Second-round multiplex PCR came after first-round RT-PCR with HTBI primers. TCRdb processed the multiplex PCR reads anew with MiXCR; each CDR3 protein has one entry. The sample has 200,000 to 250,000 distinct CDR3 sequences, 20% to 25% seen once; the top ten hold roughly 45%. There are many counts of this clonotype. Per the germline V gene, CDR1 is PRHDT and CDR2 is FYEKMQ (reference sequence). This CDR3 contains 13 residues. V was clipped by 3 bases and J by 8 bases, with 11 bases between them.

The TCR originated in a woman aged 45-65 years with Graves' ophthalmopathy. Sample: peripheral blood. The chain joins TRBV13 to TRBJ2-1; no firm D call. The CDR3 nucleotides read TGTGCCAGCAGCTTGACTTGGGCCGATGAGCAGTTCTTC. Protein product: CASSLTWADEQFF.